The rows below give T cell receptor beta chains drawn from one sample of a study of blood T cell repertoires in COVID-19. Sequencing used immunoSEQ multiplex PCR; TCRdb keeps in-frame clones, though not all of them. This sample has almost 250,000 clones, with around nine tenths found just once. Sequenced: PBMCs or T cells enriched from blood (not recorded which). The source is a woman aged 50 to 60 who had recovered from COVID-19. Both conserved end residues are part of each CDR3. The D gene is left open where the match is weak. Clone size, where shown, is once, few, many, or a class for clones that have expanded.

V	length	size	D	J	CDR3	DNA
TRBV30	11	-	-	TRBJ1-2	CAWMGRGGYTF	TGTGCCTGGATGGGCAGGGGTGGCTACACCTTC
TRBV7-9	16	-	TRBD2	TRBJ2-2	CASSRMRGLVTGELFF	TGTGCCAGCAGCCGGATGCGGGGGTTGGTAACCGGGGAGCTGTTTTTT
TRBV3-1/TRBV3-2	15	-	-	TRBJ1-5	CASSHQQGPDQPQHF	TGTGCCAGCAGCCACCAACAGGGACCCGACCAGCCCCAGCATTTT
TRBV30	13	-	-	TRBJ2-7	CAWGRGVSYEQYF	TGTGCCTGGGGCAGGGGGGTATCCTACGAGCAGTACTTC
TRBV28	14	-	TRBD1	TRBJ2-3	CASSARGLTDTQYF	TGTGCCAGCAGTGCCAGGGGGCTTACAGATACGCAGTATTTT
TRBV5-6	15	-	TRBD1	TRBJ1-4	CASSLSGTGGEKLFF	TGTGCCAGCAGCTTGTCCGGGACAGGGGGTGAAAAACTGTTTTTT
TRBV18	14	-	-	TRBJ1-5	CASSPTGFDQPQHF	TGTGCCAGCTCACCAACAGGGTTTGATCAGCCCCAGCATTTT
TRBV4-1	14	-	-	TRBJ2-7	CASSQLGGPYEQYF	TGCGCCAGCAGCCAACTGGGGGGACCCTACGAGCAGTACTTC
TRBV29-1	15	-	-	TRBJ2-2	CSARRGTFNTGELFF	TGCAGCGCCCGTCGGGGGACCTTCAACACCGGGGAGCTGTTTTTT
TRBV7-6	15	-	TRBD2	TRBJ2-5	CASSLGGRGQETQYF	TGTGCCAGCAGCTTAGGCGGGAGAGGGCAAGAGACCCAGTACTTC
TRBV6-6	15	-	-	TRBJ2-2	CASSYRAANTGELFF	TGTGCCAGCAGTTATAGAGCGGCGAACACCGGGGAGCTGTTTTTT
TRBV28	12	-	-	TRBJ2-3	CASSLNSDTQYF	TGTGCCAGCAGTTTAAACTCAGATACGCAGTATTTT
TRBV30	13	-	-	TRBJ2-2	CAWSVRRAGELFF	TGTGCCTGGAGTGTCCGGAGGGCTGGGGAGCTGTTTTTT
TRBV18	14	-	-	TRBJ2-7	CASSPSGGYYEQYF	TGTGCCAGCTCACCATCAGGGGGGTACTACGAGCAGTACTTC
TRBV19	13	-	-	TRBJ1-1	CASSIGRNTEAFF	TGTGCCAGTAGTATAGGCAGGAACACTGAAGCTTTCTTT
TRBV30	13	-	-	TRBJ1-5	CAWSRTLGQPQHF	TGTGCCTGGAGTAGGACACTCGGTCAGCCCCAGCATTTT
TRBV19	16	once	-	TRBJ2-2	CASSLDRPRNTGELFF	TGTGCCAGTAGTCTCGACAGACCTCGGAACACCGGGGAGCTGTTTTTT
TRBV15	16	few	TRBD1	TRBJ1-5	CATSREPTGGLQPQHF	TGTGCCACCAGCAGAGAACCTACAGGGGGCCTTCAGCCCCAGCATTTT
TRBV5-6	13	once	-	TRBJ1-2	CASSLGQSYGYTF	TGTGCCAGCAGCTTGGGCCAGTCCTATGGCTACACCTTC
TRBV2	14	-	TRBD2	TRBJ2-7	CASSGTSGAYEQYF	TGTGCCAGCAGTGGGACTAGCGGGGCCTACGAGCAGTACTTC
TRBV28	13	-	-	TRBJ1-1	CATGPTRGGEAFF	TGTGCCACCGGTCCGACTCGGGGGGGTGAAGCTTTCTTT
TRBV5-1	16	-	TRBD2	TRBJ2-1	CASSWREDSSGNEQFF	TGCGCCAGCAGCTGGCGGGAGGATTCTAGCGGGAATGAGCAGTTCTTC
TRBV30	13	few	-	TRBJ1-5	CAWSSRSNQPQHF	TGTGCCTGGAGTTCTCGTAGCAATCAGCCCCAGCATTTT
TRBV29-1	14	-	TRBD2	TRBJ2-1	CSVPGTSGPKGGLF	TGCAGCGTTCCGGGGACTAGCGGCCCCAAAGGGGGGCTCTTC
TRBV25-1	14	-	-	TRBJ1-2	CASSKGGENYGYTF	TGTGCCAGCAGTAAAGGCGGGGAAAACTATGGCTACACCTTC
TRBV7-9	15	-	-	TRBJ2-7	CASSYRRGGSSEQYF	TGTGCCAGCAGCTACCGGCGCGGGGGCTCGTCCGAGCAGTACTTC
TRBV10-3	12	-	-	TRBJ2-2	CATGTNTGELFF	TGTGCCACCGGGACTAACACCGGGGAGCTGTTTTTT
TRBV7-9	16	-	-	TRBJ1-4	CASSLGTVATNEKLFF	TGTGCCAGCAGCTTAGGGACAGTCGCAACTAATGAAAAACTGTTTTTT